A selection of T cell receptor beta chains follows, all from one sample in a study of blood T cell repertoires in COVID-19. Sequenced by immunoSEQ multiplex PCR; TCRdb stores in-frame clones only, minus some. In the table there are under 350,000 clones, around nine tenths of which are singletons. Source material: PBMCs or T cells enriched from blood (not recorded which). These receptors all stem from a woman between 35 and 50 years old who had recovered from COVID-19. Each CDR3 is given with its conserved first and last residue. D genes are given only for firm matches. Size is omitted from some rows. Given values are once, few, many or a class for expanded clones.

size	J	V	length	D	CDR3	DNA
.	TRBJ2-3	TRBV4-2	16	.	CASSASGKTSTDTQYF	TGTGCCAGCAGCGCCAGCGGAAAAACTAGCACAGATACGCAGTATTTT
.	TRBJ1-1	TRBV6-5	12	.	CASSHRSTEAFF	TGTGCCAGCAGTCACAGGTCCACTGAAGCTTTCTTT
few	TRBJ1-5	TRBV4-1	14	.	CASSQDRGLQPQHF	TGCGCCAGCAGCCAAGACAGAGGGTTACAGCCCCAGCATTTT
.	TRBJ1-6	TRBV9	15	.	CASSVRDRGVSPLHF	TGTGCCAGCAGCGTCAGGGACCGGGGGGTTTCACCCCTCCACTTT
.	TRBJ1-4	TRBV30	14	.	CAWSVSGLNEKLFF	TGTGCCTGGAGTGTGTCAGGGTTGAATGAAAAACTGTTTTTT
.	TRBJ1-1	TRBV30	14	TRBD1	CAWSAGTANTEAFF	TGTGCCTGGAGTGCCGGGACAGCGAACACTGAAGCTTTCTTT
once	TRBJ2-7	TRBV7-9	16	TRBD2	CASSLKGLAGGYEQYF	TGTGCCAGCAGCTTAAAGGGACTAGCGGGAGGCTACGAGCAGTACTTC
few	TRBJ1-2	TRBV15	13	TRBD1	CATSKGQAGGYTF	TGTGCCACCAGCAAGGGACAGGCGGGAGGCTACACCTTC
.	TRBJ2-5	TRBV29-1	12	.	CSVARSPETQYF	TGCAGCGTTGCTCGAAGCCCGGAGACCCAGTACTTC
.	TRBJ1-2	TRBV27	16	TRBD1	CASSLLSGQGLDGYTF	TGTGCCAGCAGTTTATTGTCGGGACAGGGACTCGATGGCTACACCTTC
.	TRBJ1-5	TRBV7-2	14	.	CASSLVGVNQPQHF	TGTGCCAGCAGCTTAGTGGGAGTTAATCAGCCCCAGCATTTT
.	TRBJ1-2	TRBV14	13	TRBD1	CASSQEQGNGYTF	TGTGCCAGCAGCCAGGAACAGGGGAATGGCTACACCTTC
.	TRBJ1-5	TRBV30	13	.	CAWSGGGIQPQHF	TGTGCCTGGAGTGGGGGGGGGATCCAGCCCCAGCATTTT
.	TRBJ2-5	TRBV2	11	.	CASGTEETQYF	TGTGCAAGCGGGACAGAGGAGACCCAGTACTTC
.	TRBJ2-5	TRBV6-6	12	.	CASSPDRETQYF	TGTGCCAGCAGCCCGGACAGAGAGACCCAGTACTTC
.	TRBJ1-2	TRBV12-5	17	TRBD1	CASGLPTIDRGQGGYTF	TGTGCTAGTGGTTTGCCCACCATTGACAGGGGGCAAGGAGGCTACACCTTC
.	TRBJ1-2	TRBV7-9	15	TRBD1	CASSLAGTGVYGYTF	TGTGCCAGCAGCTTAGCGGGGACAGGGGTCTATGGCTACACCTTC
once	TRBJ2-3	TRBV6-1	13	.	CASSEGAGDTQYF	TGTGCCAGCAGTGAAGGGGCGGGGGATACGCAGTATTTT
few	TRBJ2-7	TRBV7-9	14	TRBD1	CASSSGTGTYEQYF	TGTGCCAGCAGCTCCGGGACAGGGACCTACGAGCAGTACTTC
.	TRBJ1-2	TRBV4-1	14	.	CASSPGGEVYGYTF	TGCGCCAGCAGCCCCGGGGGGGAAGTTTATGGCTACACCTTC
.	TRBJ1-1	TRBV29-1	14	TRBD1	CSVHIRDRATEAFF	TGCAGCGTCCATATCCGAGACAGGGCCACTGAAGCTTTCTTT
.	TRBJ2-5	TRBV6-5	14	.	CASSYSISQETQYF	TGTGCCAGCAGTTACTCGATCAGCCAAGAGACCCAGTACTTC
.	TRBJ1-3	TRBV12-5	16	.	CASGANQGISGNTIYF	TGTGCTAGTGGAGCCAATCAGGGGATCTCTGGAAACACCATATATTTT
.	TRBJ1-4	TRBV30	15	TRBD1	CAWSTGRDRWEKLFF	TGTGCCTGGAGTACGGGCCGGGACAGGTGGGAAAAACTGTTTTTT
.	TRBJ2-2	TRBV7-8	15	TRBD2	CASSLPLAGPGELFF	TGTGCCAGCAGCTTACCACTAGCGGGTCCCGGGGAGCTGTTTTTT
.	TRBJ1-3	TRBV28	16	.	CASSSPAGASGNTIYF	TGTGCCAGCAGTTCCCCAGCGGGCGCCTCTGGAAACACCATATATTTT
.	TRBJ2-1	TRBV5-6	16	TRBD2	CASSFLAGGPYNEQFF	TGTGCCAGCAGCTTCCTAGCGGGAGGGCCTTACAATGAGCAGTTCTTC
.	TRBJ2-1	TRBV29-1	14	TRBD1	CSAEGTGEMGEQFF	TGCAGCGCCGAGGGGACAGGGGAAATGGGTGAGCAGTTCTTC
.	TRBJ2-1	TRBV19	14	.	CASATLPSYNEQFF	TGTGCCAGTGCGACTCTCCCTTCCTACAATGAGCAGTTCTTC
.	TRBJ1-2	TRBV7-2	14	TRBD1	CASSWDRGGSGYTF	TGTGCCAGCAGCTGGGACAGGGGAGGTTCTGGCTACACCTTC
.	TRBJ1-1	TRBV11-2	13	.	CASSGDRNTEAFF	TGTGCCAGCAGCGGAGACAGGAACACTGAAGCTTTCTTT
.	TRBJ2-1	TRBV7-8	15	.	CASSFTRLAYNEQFF	TGTGCCAGCAGCTTCACTCGACTAGCCTACAATGAGCAGTTCTTC
.	TRBJ2-1	TRBV27	12	.	CASTYRDNEQFF	TGTGCCAGCACCTACAGGGATAATGAGCAGTTCTTC
.	TRBJ2-3	TRBV4-2	16	TRBD2	CASSLGLAGEIDTQYF	TGTGCCAGCAGCCTGGGACTAGCGGGAGAAATAGATACGCAGTATTTT
.	TRBJ1-1	TRBV6-5	15	.	CASSYLVTGNTEAFF	TGTGCCAGCAGTTACTTGGTAACAGGGAACACTGAAGCTTTCTTT